This T cell receptor beta chain originates from a study of T cells in Graves' hyperthyroidism and ophthalmopathy. Amplification targeted TCR beta CDR3 regions from RNA transcripts. Primed by the HTBI set, a first-round RT-PCR was run on the TCR CDR3. TCRdb independently ran MiXCR on the multiplex PCR reads; one entry per CDR3 protein. Here the sample spans about 350,000 distinct CDR3 sequences, approximately 15% being singletons. Findings of the study overall: Most thyroid clonotypes with frequency above 0.001 were detected in blood. Ophthalmopathy and stable hyperthyroidism were separated by a 13 V-J model.

V trimming: 3 bases; J trimming: 3 bases; junction bases outside the gene matches: 10. Per germline, CDR1 DFQATT and CDR2 SNEGSKA (reference sequence). This CDR3 has 16 amino acids. This clonotype has at least ten counts. Its matching antigen is unknown. This TCR was recovered from a woman younger than 45 with Graves' hyperthyroidism. This chain connects TRBV20-1 to TRBJ2-3, with 9 bases identical to TRBD2. Material: blood. Written as DNA, the CDR3 is TGCAGTGCTAGGTTTATTAGCGGGAGTTCAACAGATACGCAGTATTTT. Encoded protein: CSARFISGSSTDTQYF.